These 32 T cell receptor beta chains came from one sample sequenced in a study of control samples from healthy donors and cancer patients. Profiling relied on immunoSEQ multiplex PCR, and the TCRdb table lists in-frame clones only, not all of them. The sample holds 110,000 or so clones, approximately 84% seen once. Source material: blood. The receptor set was obtained from a man between 18 and 35 years old in good health.

As concerns this clone: Other DNA sequences in the sample encode the same CDR3. The chain employs TRBV19 and TRBJ1-2; no clear D. The CDR3 extends over 11 amino acids. Germline loops: CDR1 LNHDA, CDR2 SQIVND (reference sequence). V lost 8 bases and J lost 8, with 12 bases in between. DNA for the CDR3: TGTGCCAGTTCCTACACGAACGGCTACACCTTC. It translates to CASSYTNGYTF.

The chain recombines TRBV14 with TRBJ1-1; D is unclear. CDR3 length: 13 amino acids. Per germline, CDR1 SGHDN and CDR2 FVKESK. V was cut by 4 bases and J by 1 base, with 7 bases left in between. The CDR3 nucleotides are TGTGCCAGCAGCCTCGATTGGAACACTGAAGCTTTCTTT. Its translation: CASSLDWNTEAFF.

The V gene is TRBV5-1, the J gene TRBJ2-1; TRBD1 matches 9 bases. CDR3 length: 15 residues. Germline trimming cut 2 bases from V and 5 bases from J; bases unmatched to any gene: 5. The V gene's germline CDR1 is SGHRS and CDR2 YFSETQ. As DNA, the CDR3 is TGCGCCAGCAGCTTACAGGGGGCGCGGGACAATGAGCAGTTCTTC. Its protein product is CASSLQGARDNEQFF.

This clone was counted once. V is TRBV25-1 and J is TRBJ2-2; D remains ambiguous. The CDR3 spans 13 residues. Trimming left V 4 bases short and J 6 bases short, with 9 bases between. From germline, CDR1 is MGHDK and CDR2 SYGVNS. The CDR3 spells CASSGSGSGELFF. DNA of the CDR3: TGTGCCAGCAGTGGTTCTGGGTCCGGGGAGCTGTTTTTT.

The gene calls are TRBV27 and TRBJ2-5, with a weak D call TRBD1 (6 bases). The CDR3 has 15 amino acids. CDR1 and CDR2 (germline): MNHEY, SMNVEV (reference sequence). The V and J ends lost 5 bases and 7 bases respectively, with 20 bases between them. Written as DNA, the CDR3 is TGTGCCAGCAGTCCCCGGCTTACAGGGATGGGGACCCAGTACTTC. It specifies CASSPRLTGMGTQYF.

The rearrangement joins TRBV2 to TRBJ2-5; 7 bases agree with TRBD1. The germline V gene encodes CDR1 SNHLY and CDR2 FYNNEI. This CDR3 comprises 14 residues. The V segment lost 7 bases and the J segment 5 bases; nucleotides outside the gene matches: 10. The chain's CDR3 is CASTWTGVRETQYF. The DNA of the CDR3 is TGTGCCAGCACCTGGACAGGCGTCAGGGAGACCCAGTACTTC.

The chain joins TRBV5-6 to TRBJ1-3; D ambiguous. CDR1 SGHDT and CDR2 YYEEEE come from the germline V gene. The length of the CDR3 is 17 residues. Trimming stripped 1 base from V and 0 bases from J, with 14 bases between. The CDR3 sequence: CASSLFHLKSSGNTIYF. CDR3 coding DNA: TGTGCCAGCAGCTTGTTCCACCTCAAGAGCTCTGGAAACACCATATATTTT.

This chain links TRBV30 with TRBJ1-2, with D perhaps TRBD1 (5 bases). Trimming cost V 3 bases and J 1 base, with 12 bases left between them. This CDR3 comprises 14 residues. The germline V gene encodes CDR1 GTSNPN and CDR2 SVGIG (reference sequence). CDR3 region: CAWRWGRGNYGYTF. The CDR3 bases are TGTGCCTGGAGATGGGGGAGAGGTAACTATGGCTACACCTTC.

The V and J genes are TRBV6-6 and TRBJ2-7; no reliable D call. The CDR3 is 12 residues long. Germline assignment: CDR1 MNHNY and CDR2 SVGAGI (reference sequence). V lost 6 bases and J lost 0, with 6 bases in between. CDR3 region: CASRNRSYEQYV. Written as DNA, the CDR3 is TGTGCCAGCAGGAACCGCTCCTACGAGCAGTACGTC.

The count of this clone is one. The chain carries TRBV7-9 and TRBJ2-5; 7 bases are shared with TRBD1. The CDR3 sequence is 11 residues long. V was clipped by 9 bases and J by 5 bases; unmatched bases: 3. CDR1 and CDR2 from the germline V gene are SEHNR and FQNEAQ (reference sequence). CDR3 region: CASLRGETQYF. The CDR3 nucleotides read TGTGCCAGTCTCAGGGGGGAGACCCAGTACTTC.

This clone was detected only once. This rearrangement joins TRBV6-5 to TRBJ1-2, with 10 nucleotides matching TRBD1. Germline V CDR1 and CDR2: MNHEY, SVGAGI. CDR3 size: 15 residues. V shed 6 bases and J 6 bases; nucleotides not matched to a gene: 10. CDR3 residues: CASSKDRGPFDGYTF. CDR3 coding DNA: TGTGCCAGCAGCAAAGACAGGGGGCCGTTTGATGGCTACACCTTC.

This chain links TRBV4-1 with TRBJ2-5, with D tentatively TRBD2 (6 bases). The germline V gene has CDR1 MGHRA and CDR2 YSYEKL. There are 15 residues in the CDR3. V gave up 4 bases and J gave up 5 bases, with 17 bases separating them. The DNA for the CDR3 is TGCGCCAGCAGCCCGGTCGGGACTTTGGGGGAGACCCAGTACTTC. Protein: CASSPVGTLGETQYF.

The chain is built from TRBV6-5 and TRBJ2-5; D possibly corresponds to TRBD2 (7 bases). The CDR3 is 13 amino acids. Germline lookup yields CDR1 MNHEY and CDR2 SVGAGI. Trimming removed 9 bases at V and 5 bases at J, with 16 bases between. CDR3 amino acids: CASTLGGRETQYF. The DNA for the CDR3 is TGTGCCAGTACTTTGGGGGGGCGGGAGACCCAGTACTTC.

In regard to this clone: Other DNA sequences within the sample encode an identical CDR3. This chain connects TRBV7-9 to TRBJ1-3, with 8 positions matching TRBD1. J was trimmed by 4 bases and V by 5 bases; bases with no gene match: 7. CDR1 and CDR2 (germline): SEHNR, FQNEAQ (reference sequence). CDR3 length: 15 residues. CDR3 region: CASSTRTGQGNTIYF. In nucleotides, the CDR3 is TGTGCCAGCAGCACGAGGACAGGGCAAGGAAACACCATATATTTT.

The chain uses TRBV6-6 and TRBJ2-2; 7 nucleotides match TRBD1. Germline values: CDR1 MNHNY, CDR2 SVGAGI (reference sequence). V lost 6 bases, J lost 9 bases, and 7 bases stayed unmatched. The CDR3 totals 13 residues. The CDR3 spells CASRDGQVRELFF. The CDR3 DNA reads as TGTGCCAGCAGGGATGGACAGGTCCGGGAGCTGTTTTTT.

V gene TRBV5-4 combines with J gene TRBJ1-5; the D is unclear. This CDR3 is built from 13 residues. Germline assignment: CDR1 SGHNT and CDR2 YYREEE (reference sequence). The V end was cut by 0 bases, the J end by 7 bases, with 8 bases between. CDR3 sequence: CASSLGEGQPQHF. DNA of the CDR3: TGTGCCAGCAGCTTGGGGGAGGGCCAGCCCCAGCATTTT.

The chain joins TRBV7-9 to TRBJ2-3; TRBD2 matches at 8 bases. CDR1 and CDR2 (germline): SEHNR, FQNEAQ (reference sequence). The CDR3 spans 18 residues. The J segment lost 2 bases and the V segment lost 4 bases, leaving 14 bases of the junction unmatched. The CDR3 sequence: CASSSGWRGARITDTQYF. In DNA form, the CDR3 reads TGTGCCAGCAGCTCGGGCTGGCGGGGGGCTAGAATCACAGATACGCAGTATTTT.

This chain uses TRBV7-2 with TRBJ2-7, with 8 nucleotides matching TRBD1. From germline, CDR1 is SGHTA and CDR2 FQGNSA. This CDR3 contains 15 residues. Losses at the gene ends were 0 bases for V and 5 bases for J; bases not matched to a gene: 6. The CDR3 DNA sequence: TGTGCCAGCAGCTTAGCTCCAGGACAGGGCAACGAGCAGTACTTC. The encoded protein is CASSLAPGQGNEQYF.

The gene calls are TRBV6-4 and TRBJ1-5; possibly TRBD1 for D (5 bases). The CDR3 spans 16 residues. Trimming left V 2 bases short and J 4 bases short, with 15 bases between. Looked up from germline, CDR1 is MRHNA and CDR2 is SNTAGT. The CDR3 reads CASSDIRDPRNQPQHF. In DNA, the CDR3 is TGTGCCAGCAGTGACATCCGGGACCCGCGGAATCAGCCCCAGCATTTT.

This rearrangement joins TRBV12-3 or TRBV12-4 to TRBJ2-5, with TRBD1 matching over 9 bases. The V and J ends lost 6 bases and 5 bases, in that order; junction bases with no gene match: 4. CDR3 length: 13 residues. The CDR3 loop reads CASRQGAAETQYF. The CDR3 DNA sequence: TGTGCCAGCAGACAGGGGGCTGCGGAGACCCAGTACTTC.

This clone was seen only a few times. V and J are TRBV27 and TRBJ1-5, with 8 bases matching TRBD1. With V trimmed by 7 bases and J by 7 bases, 9 bases remained unmatched. CDR3 length: 14 amino acids. Per the germline V gene, CDR1 is MNHEY and CDR2 is SMNVEV (reference sequence). CDR3 in DNA: TGTGCCAGCAAAGCAGGGGGCTTGGCGCAGCCCCAGCATTTT. Its protein product is CASKAGGLAQPQHF.

The chain has TRBV2 and TRBJ2-3; D is perhaps TRBD2 (6 bases). Germline lookup yields CDR1 SNHLY and CDR2 FYNNEI. Between the trimmed V and J ends, which lost 10 bases and 5 bases, there was a span of 13 bases. The CDR3 runs 12 residues. In nucleotides, the CDR3 is TGTGCCACCCTCTGGGGAGGAGATACGCAGTATTTT. Its translation is CATLWGGDTQYF.

The chain joins TRBV10-3 to TRBJ1-1, with TRBD1 matching over 8 bases. The V segment lost 2 bases and the J segment 5 bases; nucleotides outside the gene matches: 10. CDR3 length equals 16 residues. The germline V gene encodes CDR1 ENHRY and CDR2 SYGVKD. CDR3 protein: CAISERQGAGRTEAFF. The CDR3 DNA is TGTGCCATCAGTGAGAGGCAGGGGGCGGGGAGGACTGAAGCTTTCTTT.

The chain uses TRBV5-1 and TRBJ1-3; D perhaps matches TRBD1 (6 bases). This CDR3 region has 16 residues. Between the trimmed V and J ends, which lost 0 bases and 3 bases, there was a span of 13 bases. The V gene's germline CDR1 is SGHRS and CDR2 YFSETQ. The CDR3 protein is CASSLVGQQLGNTIYF. The CDR3 DNA reads as TGCGCCAGCAGCTTGGTAGGACAGCAGCTTGGAAACACCATATATTTT.

This chain connects TRBV19 to TRBJ1-5, with TRBD1 matching over 10 bases. The CDR3 covers 14 residues. Trimming removed 4 bases from V and 6 bases from J; junction bases left unmatched: 3. Germline V gene lookup returns CDR1 LNHDA and CDR2 SQIVND (reference sequence). CDR3 sequence (DNA): TGTGCCAGTAGTAGACAGGGGGCGGCTCAGCCCCAGCATTTT. It is translated as CASSRQGAAQPQHF.

The chain carries TRBV4-2 and TRBJ1-6; 8 bases are a match to TRBD1. This CDR3 is built from 16 residues. CDR1 and CDR2 from the germline V gene are LGHNA and YNFKEQ. V trimming: 0 bases; J trimming: 4 bases; junction bases outside the gene matches: 2. This chain's CDR3 is CASSQEGDRYNSPLHF. The CDR3 region has the DNA TGTGCCAGCAGCCAAGAGGGGGACAGGTATAATTCACCCCTCCACTTT.

The chain has TRBV28 and TRBJ2-5, with 14 nucleotides matching TRBD2. With 4 bases clipped from V and 5 bases from J, the junction kept 12 bases outside the gene matches. Per germline, CDR1 MDHEN and CDR2 SYDVKM. The CDR3 length is 18 residues. The CDR3 DNA reads TGTGCCAGCAGTTATGGATCCCGGACTAGCGGGGGGTTGGAGACCCAGTACTTC. Encoded protein: CASSYGSRTSGGLETQYF.

This clone was recorded only once. The CDR3 DNA reads as TGTGCCAGCAGCCCAGGACTAGGTACAGATACGCAGTATTTT. This sequence encodes CASSPGLGTDTQYF. The chain couples TRBV7-6 to TRBJ2-3; TRBD2 matches at 7 bases. V was pared by 5 bases and J by 3 bases, with 5 bases of the junction left unmatched. The CDR3 has 14 amino acids. Looked up from germline, CDR1 is SGHVS and CDR2 is FNYEAQ.

V usage is TRBV11-2 and J usage is TRBJ2-1; D is possibly TRBD2 (6 bases). Trimming removed 5 bases from V and 9 bases from J, with 23 bases in between. Germline CDR1 and CDR2: SGHAT and FQNNGV. The CDR3 runs 16 residues. CDR3 amino acids: CASSNTGVGSFGEQFF. CDR3 in DNA: TGTGCCAGCAGCAATACGGGAGTCGGGTCATTTGGTGAGCAGTTCTTC.

This clone was observed a single time. The chain is built from TRBV13 and TRBJ2-1; a weak D match, TRBD2 (7 bases). Trimming took 2 bases from V and 5 from J, leaving 13 bases between them. CDR3 size: 15 residues. Looked up from germline, CDR1 is PRHDT and CDR2 is FYEKMQ (reference sequence). As DNA, the CDR3 is TGTGCCAGCAGCTTAATCCGCGGGGGCCACAATGAGCAGTTCTTC. Its translation: CASSLIRGGHNEQFF.

The table lists this clone with a few counts. The chain links TRBV5-8 to TRBJ2-1, with D possibly TRBD1 on 5 matching bases. The CDR3 covers 14 residues. Trimming removed 4 bases at V and 6 bases at J, with 14 bases between. From germline, CDR1 is SGHTS and CDR2 YDEGEE. The CDR3 loop is CASSPVQVANEQFF. In DNA, the CDR3 is TGTGCCAGCAGCCCGGTACAGGTGGCCAATGAGCAGTTCTTC.

The V gene is TRBV5-4, the J gene TRBJ2-3, with TRBD2 matching 8 bases. Germline V gene lookup returns CDR1 SGHNT and CDR2 YYREEE (reference sequence). The junction had 1 base not matched to a gene; V was cut back by 4 bases and J by 3 bases. The CDR3 consists of 13 residues. CDR3 sequence (DNA): TGTGCCAGCAGCCGACTAGCGACAGATACGCAGTATTTT. The encoded protein is CASSRLATDTQYF.